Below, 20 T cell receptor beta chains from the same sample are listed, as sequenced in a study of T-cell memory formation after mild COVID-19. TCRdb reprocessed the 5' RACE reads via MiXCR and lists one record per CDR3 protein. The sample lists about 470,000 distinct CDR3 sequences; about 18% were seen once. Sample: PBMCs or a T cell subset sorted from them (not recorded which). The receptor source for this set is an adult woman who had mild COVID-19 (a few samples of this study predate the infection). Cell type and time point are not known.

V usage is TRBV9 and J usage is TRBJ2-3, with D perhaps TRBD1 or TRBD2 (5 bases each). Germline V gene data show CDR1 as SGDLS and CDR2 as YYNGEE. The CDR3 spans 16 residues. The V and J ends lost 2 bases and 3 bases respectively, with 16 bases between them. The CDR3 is CASSVLGESRTDTQYF. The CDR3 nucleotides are TGTGCCAGCAGCGTCCTAGGGGAGAGTAGGACAGATACGCAGTATTTT.

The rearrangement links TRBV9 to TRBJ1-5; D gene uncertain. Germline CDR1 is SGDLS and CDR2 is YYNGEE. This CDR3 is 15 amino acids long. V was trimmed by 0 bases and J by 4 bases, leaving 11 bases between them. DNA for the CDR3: TGTGCCAGCAGCGTAGGTCACGGAATAAATCAGCCCCAGCATTTT. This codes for CASSVGHGINQPQHF.

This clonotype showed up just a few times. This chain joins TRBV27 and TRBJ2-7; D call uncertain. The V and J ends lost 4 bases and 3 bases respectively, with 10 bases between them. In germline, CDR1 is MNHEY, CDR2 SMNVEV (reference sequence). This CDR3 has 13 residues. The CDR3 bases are TGTGCCAGCAGTTCGGGTAATGGCTACGAGCAGTACTTC. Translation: CASSSGNGYEQYF.

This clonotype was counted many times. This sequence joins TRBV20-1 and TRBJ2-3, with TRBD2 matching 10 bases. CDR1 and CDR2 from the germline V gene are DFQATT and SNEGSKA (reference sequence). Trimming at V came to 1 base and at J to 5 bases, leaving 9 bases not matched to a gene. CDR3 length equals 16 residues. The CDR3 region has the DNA TGCAGTGCTAGAGCCCCAAGCGGGAGGGAACGAGATACGCAGTATTTT. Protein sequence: CSARAPSGRERDTQYF.

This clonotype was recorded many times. The CDR3 protein is CASSLIRQSTDTQYF. The CDR3 nucleotides are TGTGCCAGCAGCTTAATACGGCAGAGCACAGATACGCAGTATTTT. The chain uses TRBV7-8 and TRBJ2-3; D unresolved. The germline V and J ends were trimmed by 2 bases and 0 bases, with 9 bases remaining between them. This CDR3 spans 15 amino acids. Looked up from germline, CDR1 is SGHVS and CDR2 is FQNEAQ.

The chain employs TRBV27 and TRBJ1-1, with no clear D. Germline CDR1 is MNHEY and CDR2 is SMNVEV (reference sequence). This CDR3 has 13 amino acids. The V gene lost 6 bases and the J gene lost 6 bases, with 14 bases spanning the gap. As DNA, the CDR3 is TGTGCCAGCAGACAGAGGTCGTTGGCTGAAGCTTTCTTT. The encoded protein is CASRQRSLAEAFF.

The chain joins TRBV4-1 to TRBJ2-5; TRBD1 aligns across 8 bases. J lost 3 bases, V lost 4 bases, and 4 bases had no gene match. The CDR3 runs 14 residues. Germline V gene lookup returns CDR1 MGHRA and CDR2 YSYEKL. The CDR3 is CASSPTGAKETQYF. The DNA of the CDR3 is TGCGCCAGCAGCCCGACAGGGGCCAAAGAGACCCAGTACTTC.

Here the CDR3 reads CASRAIERMGEQYF. CDR3 in DNA: TGTGCCAGCAGGGCAATCGAACGGATGGGAGAGCAGTACTTC. The chain has TRBV27 and TRBJ2-7; D unclear. Per germline, CDR1 MNHEY and CDR2 SMNVEV (reference sequence). The CDR3 runs to 14 residues. Trimming left V 6 bases short and J 7 bases short, with 19 bases between.

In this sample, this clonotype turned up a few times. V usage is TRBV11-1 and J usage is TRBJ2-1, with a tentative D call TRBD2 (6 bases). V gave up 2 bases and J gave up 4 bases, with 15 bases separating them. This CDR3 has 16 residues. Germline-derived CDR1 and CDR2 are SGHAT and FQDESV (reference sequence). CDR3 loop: CASSLRLTRRYNEQFF. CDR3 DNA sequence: TGTGCCAGCAGCTTAAGATTGACTAGGAGGTACAATGAGCAGTTCTTC.

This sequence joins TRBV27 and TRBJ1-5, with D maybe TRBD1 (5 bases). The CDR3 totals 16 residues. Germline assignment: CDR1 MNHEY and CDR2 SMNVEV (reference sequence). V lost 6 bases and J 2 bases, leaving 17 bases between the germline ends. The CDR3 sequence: CASRRTGSGRNQPQHF. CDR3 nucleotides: TGTGCCAGCAGGAGAACGGGGTCGGGGCGCAATCAGCCCCAGCATTTT.

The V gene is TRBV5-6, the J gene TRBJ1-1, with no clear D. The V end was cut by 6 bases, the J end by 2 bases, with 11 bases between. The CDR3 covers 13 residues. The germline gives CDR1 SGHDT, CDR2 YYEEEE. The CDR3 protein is CASMALGNTEAFF. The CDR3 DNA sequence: TGTGCCAGCATGGCCCTTGGAAACACTGAAGCTTTCTTT.

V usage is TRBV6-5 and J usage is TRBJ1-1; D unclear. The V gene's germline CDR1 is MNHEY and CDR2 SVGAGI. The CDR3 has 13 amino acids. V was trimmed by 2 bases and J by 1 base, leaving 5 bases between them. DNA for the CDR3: TGTGCCAGCAGTTACGAAAAGAACACTGAAGCTTTCTTT. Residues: CASSYEKNTEAFF.

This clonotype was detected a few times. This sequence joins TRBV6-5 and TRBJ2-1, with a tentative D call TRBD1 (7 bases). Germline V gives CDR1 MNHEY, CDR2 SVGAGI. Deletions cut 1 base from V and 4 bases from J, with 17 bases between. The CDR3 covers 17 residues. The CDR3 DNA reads TGTGCCAGCAGTTACTTTGGAGGGGGCGGACGATACAATGAGCAGTTCTTC. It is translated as CASSYFGGGGRYNEQFF.

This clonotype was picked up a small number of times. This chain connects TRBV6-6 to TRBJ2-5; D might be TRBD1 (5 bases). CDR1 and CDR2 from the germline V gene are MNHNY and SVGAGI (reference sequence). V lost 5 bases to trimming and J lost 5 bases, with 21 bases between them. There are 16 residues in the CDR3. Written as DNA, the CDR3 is TGTGCCAGCAGTCCCCATACCCCTGCAGGGATGGAGACCCAGTACTTC. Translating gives CASSPHTPAGMETQYF.

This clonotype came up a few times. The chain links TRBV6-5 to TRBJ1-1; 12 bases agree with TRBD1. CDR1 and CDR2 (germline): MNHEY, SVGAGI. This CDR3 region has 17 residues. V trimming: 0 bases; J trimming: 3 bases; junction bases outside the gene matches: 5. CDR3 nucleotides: TGTGCCAGCAGTTACTCGAGGGGGACAGGGGGCTACACTGAAGCTTTCTTT. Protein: CASSYSRGTGGYTEAFF.

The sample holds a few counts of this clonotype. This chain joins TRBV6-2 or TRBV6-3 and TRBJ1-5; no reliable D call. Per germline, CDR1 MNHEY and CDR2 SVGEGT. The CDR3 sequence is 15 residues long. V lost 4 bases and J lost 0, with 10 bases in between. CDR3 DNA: TGTGCCAGCAGTTCTCCCGGACTTAGCAATCAGCCCCAGCATTTT. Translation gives CASSSPGLSNQPQHF.

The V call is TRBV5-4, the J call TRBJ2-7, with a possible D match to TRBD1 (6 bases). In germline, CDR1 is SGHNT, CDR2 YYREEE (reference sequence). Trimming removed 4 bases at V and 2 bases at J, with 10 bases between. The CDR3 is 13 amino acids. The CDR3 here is CASSRDTTYEQYF. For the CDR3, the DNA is TGTGCCAGCAGCCGGGACACGACCTACGAGCAGTACTTC.

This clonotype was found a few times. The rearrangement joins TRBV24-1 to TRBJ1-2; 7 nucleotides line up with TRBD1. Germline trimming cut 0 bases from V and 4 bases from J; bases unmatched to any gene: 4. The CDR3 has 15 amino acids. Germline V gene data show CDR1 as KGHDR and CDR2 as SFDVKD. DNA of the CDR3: TGTGCCACCAGTGATTTGAGGGGGCCTGGCTATGGCTACACCTTC. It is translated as CATSDLRGPGYGYTF.

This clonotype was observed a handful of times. The CDR3 loop reads CSWAGQEDTQYF. Here the CDR3 DNA reads TGCAGCTGGGCAGGACAGGAAGATACGCAGTATTTT. This chain links TRBV29-1 with TRBJ2-3, with 7 positions matching TRBD1. CDR3 length: 12 residues. The V gene end was trimmed by 8 bases and the J gene end by 5 bases; junction bases not matched to a gene: 7. Germline V gene sequence: CDR1 SQVTM, CDR2 ANQGSEA.

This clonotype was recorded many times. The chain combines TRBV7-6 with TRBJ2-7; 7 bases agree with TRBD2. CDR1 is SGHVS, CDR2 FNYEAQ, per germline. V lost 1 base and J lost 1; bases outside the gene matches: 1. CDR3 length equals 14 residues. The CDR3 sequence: CASSLGGGSYEQYF. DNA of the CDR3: TGTGCCAGCAGCTTAGGGGGGGGATCCTACGAGCAGTACTTC. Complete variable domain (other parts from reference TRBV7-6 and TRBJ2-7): GAGVSQSPRYKVTKRGQDVALRCDPISGHVSLYWYRQALGQGPEFLTYFNYEAQQDKSGLPNDRFSAERPEGSISTLTIQRTEQRDSAMYRCASSLGGGSYEQYFGPGTRLTVT.